What follows are 25 T cell receptor beta chains derived from one specimen sequenced in a study of CD8 T cells in ankylosing spondylitis. TCRdb ran MiXCR on the 5' RACE reads and lists one entry per CDR3 protein. In the table there are a few hundred thousand distinct CDR3 sequences, 9.5% to 12% of which are singletons. Sequenced: blood, either unsorted or a sorted T cell fraction (not recorded which). These receptors were obtained from a male donor with ankylosing spondylitis or in good health (not recorded which).

CDR3 residues: CASSLGGAVDEKLFF. CDR3 DNA sequence: TGTGCCAGCAGTTTAGGTGGAGCAGTCGATGAAAAACTGTTTTTT. The rearrangement joins TRBV27 to TRBJ1-4; unclear D gene. This CDR3 is built from 15 residues. Trimming cost V 2 bases and J 6 bases, with 13 bases left between them. Germline assignment: CDR1 MNHEY and CDR2 SMNVEV (reference sequence).

This clonotype appeared many times. This chain joins TRBV20-1 and TRBJ2-3; 9 bases align to TRBD2. The V segment lost 5 bases and the J segment 3 bases; nucleotides outside the gene matches: 6. Per the germline V gene, CDR1 is DFQATT and CDR2 is SNEGSKA (reference sequence). The CDR3 is 14 residues long. Written as DNA, the CDR3 is TGCAGTGCTTCGAGCGGGGGGTGGACAGATACGCAGTATTTT. This translates into CSASSGGWTDTQYF.

The rearrangement joins TRBV27 to TRBJ2-5, with D unclear. CDR1 is MNHEY, CDR2 SMNVEV, per germline (reference sequence). This CDR3 has 13 amino acids. V was shortened by 6 bases and J by 1 base, with 9 bases between the two germline ends. The CDR3 sequence is CASSGLLQETQYF. The CDR3, as DNA: TGTGCCAGCAGCGGTTTGCTCCAAGAGACCCAGTACTTC.

The CDR3 DNA reads TGTGCCAGCACCCGCGGGGGGCCTCCAGCTAACTATGGCTACACCTTC. It encodes CASTRGGPPANYGYTF. The chain combines TRBV28 with TRBJ1-2; D may be TRBD1 (6 bases). Trimming pared 7 bases from V and 0 bases from J, leaving 18 bases between. Germline assignment: CDR1 MDHEN and CDR2 SYDVKM. The CDR3 runs 16 residues.

Many counts were recorded for this clonotype. The chain is built from TRBV20-1 and TRBJ1-5, with a weak D call TRBD1 (6 bases). Between the trimmed V and J ends, which lost 0 bases and 4 bases, there was a span of 25 bases. CDR3 length: 19 amino acids. Germline loops: CDR1 DFQATT, CDR2 SNEGSKA (reference sequence). The CDR3 nucleotides are TGCAGTGCTAGAGATCCGTGGGGTATAGGGGGGCCCCGAAATCAGCCCCAGCATTTT. This translates into CSARDPWGIGGPRNQPQHF.

This clonotype was seen many times. CDR3 sequence (DNA): TGCGCCAGCAGCTCGACGGGAGGTTATACCGGGGAGCTGTTTTTT. As protein: CASSSTGGYTGELFF. The genes are TRBV5-1 and TRBJ2-2; TRBD2 agrees at 7 bases. The trim removed 3 bases at V and 5 bases at J, leaving 7 bases unmatched. CDR1 is SGHRS and CDR2 is YFSETQ in the germline V gene. The CDR3 consists of 15 residues.

This clonotype came up a few times. V and J are TRBV6-2 or TRBV6-3 and TRBJ2-1; the D gene could be TRBD1 or TRBD2 (6 bases each). With 3 bases removed from V and 4 bases from J, the gap between germline ends came to 16 bases. This CDR3 contains 16 residues. CDR1 and CDR2 (germline): MNHEY, SVGEGT. The CDR3 reads CASSYRGDTSYNEQFF. The CDR3 nucleotides read TGTGCCAGCAGTTATAGGGGGGACACATCATACAATGAGCAGTTCTTC.

A few counts support this clonotype. This sequence joins TRBV4-1 and TRBJ1-2; TRBD1 agrees at 7 bases. The CDR3 has 12 amino acids. J gave up 7 bases and V 3 bases, and 2 bases lay outside the gene matches. Germline loops: CDR1 MGHRA, CDR2 YSYEKL. The CDR3 sequence is CASSQGTVGYTF. The CDR3 coding sequence is TGCGCCAGCAGCCAGGGGACAGTTGGCTACACCTTC.

This clonotype was observed at least ten times. This chain joins TRBV12-3 or TRBV12-4 and TRBJ2-7; D unclear. V lost 2 bases to trimming and J lost 0 bases, with 11 bases between them. The CDR3 has 15 amino acids. Written as DNA, the CDR3 is TGTGCCAGCAGTTTAAGACACCACGACTCCTACGAGCAGTACTTC. Amino acids: CASSLRHHDSYEQYF.

In the case of this clonotype: The germline gene is not matched at one end of the junction; a read error may be the cause. The rearrangement uses TRBV27 and TRBJ2-1, with a possible D match to TRBD2 (5 bases). The germline V gene encodes CDR1 MNHEY and CDR2 SMNVEV (reference sequence). The CDR3 loop spans 14 amino acids. The CDR3 bases are TGTGCCAGCAGTTCCAGGACTGCCTACAATGAGCAGCTCTTC. The encoded protein is CASSSRTAYNEQLF.

This rearrangement joins TRBV20-1 to TRBJ1-5; no clear D gene. The V end was cut by 0 bases, the J end by 2 bases, with 14 bases between. The CDR3 loop spans 16 amino acids. The V gene's germline CDR1 is DFQATT and CDR2 SNEGSKA (reference sequence). In nucleotides, the CDR3 is TGCAGTGCTAGAGATTTGGCTCAACCGGGCAATCAGCCCCAGCATTTT. Its translation: CSARDLAQPGNQPQHF.

The chain recombines TRBV5-1 with TRBJ2-1; a possible D gene is TRBD2 (6 bases). Germline V gene lookup returns CDR1 SGHRS and CDR2 YFSETQ. V was clipped by 0 bases and J by 6 bases, with 13 bases between them. The CDR3 loop spans 15 amino acids. The chain's CDR3 is CASSLDGSPFNEQFF. The CDR3 DNA sequence: TGCGCCAGCAGCTTGGACGGGAGTCCCTTCAATGAGCAGTTCTTC.

The chain employs TRBV12-3 or TRBV12-4 and TRBJ2-7; 8 nucleotides line up with TRBD2. This CDR3 region has 13 residues. The V gene end was trimmed by 3 bases and the J gene end by 6 bases; junction bases not matched to a gene: 4. The CDR3 protein is CASSFGGRSEQYF. CDR3 bases: TGTGCCAGCAGTTTCGGCGGGAGGAGCGAGCAGTACTTC.

This clonotype was observed a few times. The chain carries TRBV29-1 and TRBJ2-5; D is ambiguous. Trimming stripped 4 bases from V and 1 base from J, with 4 bases between. The length of the CDR3 is 11 residues. The germline gives CDR1 SQVTM, CDR2 ANQGSEA. CDR3 protein: CSVVAQETQYF. The DNA of the CDR3 is TGCAGCGTTGTGGCCCAAGAGACCCAGTACTTC.

This clonotype was counted many times. This sequence joins TRBV5-1 and TRBJ2-5; D is uncertain. V gave up 5 bases and J gave up 1 base, with 9 bases separating them. The CDR3 is 13 amino acids. Per germline, CDR1 SGHRS and CDR2 YFSETQ. CDR3 nucleotide sequence: TGCGCCAGCAGGCTGTGGTCCCAAGAGACCCAGTACTTC. This gives the protein CASRLWSQETQYF.

The sample holds many counts of this clonotype. The V call is TRBV29-1, the J call TRBJ2-1; 8 bases fit TRBD2. Losses at the gene ends were 0 bases for V and 3 bases for J; bases not matched to a gene: 10. This CDR3 comprises 17 residues. The V gene's germline CDR1 is SQVTM and CDR2 ANQGSEA. CDR3 residues: CSVEDRSGNRNYNEQFF. DNA for the CDR3: TGCAGCGTTGAAGATCGTAGCGGGAATCGCAACTACAATGAGCAGTTCTTC.

The CDR3 region is CASSSGTSLSTDTQYF. The CDR3 bases are TGTGCCAGCAGCTCCGGGACATCGCTCAGCACAGATACGCAGTATTTT. V usage is TRBV11-1 and J usage is TRBJ2-3, with a tentative D call TRBD1 (6 bases). Germline V CDR1 and CDR2: SGHAT, FQDESV (reference sequence). CDR3 length equals 16 residues. Trimming left V 4 bases short and J 0 bases short, with 14 bases between.

This clonotype occurred a few times. The rearrangement uses TRBV5-4 and TRBJ2-1, with 7 bases identical to TRBD2. There are 12 residues in the CDR3. Trimming removed 4 bases from V and 8 bases from J; junction bases left unmatched: 3. CDR1 and CDR2 (germline): SGHNT, YYREEE (reference sequence). The CDR3 sequence: CASSGGRDEQFF. CDR3 sequence (DNA): TGTGCCAGCAGCGGGGGGAGGGATGAGCAGTTCTTC. Variable domain in full (rest from reference TRBV5-4 and TRBJ2-1): ETGVTQSPTHLIKTRGQQVTLRCSSQSGHNTVSWYQQALGQGPQFIFQYYREEENGRGNFPPRFSGLQFPNYSSELNVNALELDDSALYLCASSGGRDEQFFGPGTRLTVL.

This clonotype has just a few counts. CDR3 coding DNA: TGTGCCAGCAGCTTGGTCTCAGGGAGAGAGACCCAGTACTTC. Protein: CASSLVSGRETQYF. The V and J genes are TRBV5-5 and TRBJ2-5; D may correspond to TRBD1 or TRBD2 (5 bases each). The CDR3 has 14 amino acids. V was shortened by 0 bases and J by 4 bases, with 10 bases between the two germline ends. From germline, CDR1 is SGHKS and CDR2 YYEKEE (reference sequence).

This clonotype was seen more than once but under ten times. This may stem from a read error, because a much larger clone lies one nucleotide away. The chain recombines TRBV6-5 with TRBJ2-5, with D unresolved. V gave up 7 bases and J gave up 5 bases, with 8 bases separating them. The germline V gene encodes CDR1 MNHEY and CDR2 SVGAGI. The CDR3 is 11 amino acids. This CDR3 reads CASTHGETQYF. CDR3 nucleotide sequence: TGTGCCAGCACCCACGGGGAGACCCAGTACTTC.

This clonotype was seen at least ten times. The chain recombines TRBV12-3 or TRBV12-4 with TRBJ2-7, with D maybe TRBD1 (6 bases). This CDR3 has 12 residues. V lost 6 bases and J 5 bases, leaving 11 bases between the germline ends. The CDR3, as DNA: TGTGCCAGCAGCGTAACAGGGAACGAGCAGTACTTC. This gives the protein CASSVTGNEQYF.

This clonotype was seen only a few times. The chain links TRBV12-3 or TRBV12-4 to TRBJ2-7; 8 bases are shared with TRBD2. J was trimmed by 2 bases and V by 0 bases; bases with no gene match: 3. The CDR3 has 15 residues. The CDR3 loop reads CASSLAAGGPYEQYF. In DNA, the CDR3 is TGTGCCAGCAGTTTAGCGGCGGGGGGACCCTACGAGCAGTACTTC.

Of note for this clonotype: A much larger clone sits a single nucleotide away, making a read error possible. V is TRBV20-1 and J is TRBJ2-3; D may be TRBD2 (5 bases). Germline-derived CDR1 and CDR2 are DFQATT and SNEGSKA (reference sequence). This CDR3 contains 18 residues. The CDR3 DNA is TGCTGTGCTAGAGGTCGATCTCGGGGAAGTTCTACCACAGATACGCAGTATTTT. Translating it yields CCARGRSRGSSTTDTQYF.

This chain connects TRBV4-1 to TRBJ1-6, with D unresolved. CDR1 is MGHRA and CDR2 is YSYEKL in the germline V gene. V lost 0 bases, J lost 8 bases, and 20 bases lay in between. This CDR3 is 18 amino acids long. CDR3 amino acids: CASSQDPFLLIGDSPLHF. The CDR3 DNA reads TGCGCCAGCAGCCAAGATCCCTTTTTGCTCATTGGAGATTCACCCCTCCACTTT.

This clonotype has ten or more counts. The chain has TRBV7-9 and TRBJ1-1; 8 positions agree with TRBD1. The junction had 5 bases not matched to a gene; V was cut back by 5 bases and J by 6 bases. CDR3 length: 13 residues. CDR1 is SEHNR and CDR2 is FQNEAQ in the germline V gene (reference sequence). CDR3 nucleotide sequence: TGTGCCAGCAGCCCGGGACAGGAAGCTGAAGCTTTCTTT. It specifies CASSPGQEAEAFF.